These 15 T cell receptor beta chains originate from one sample sequenced in a study of shared clonotypes between healthy human individuals. The data were produced by immunoSEQ multiplex PCR, yet TCRdb's version contains in-frame clones alone and is incomplete. The data hold about 2.1 million clones, with roughly 95% observed a single time. Naive CD8 isolation took CD45RO-negative cells positively selected for CCR7 and excluded terminally differentiated effector memory CD45RA+ cells. The sequenced sample consisted of naive CD8+ T cells from PBMCs. The source of these receptors is a young man in good health. Some clones in this sample may be carry-over from other donors' samples.

The chain links TRBV19 to TRBJ2-7; D might be TRBD2 (6 bases). Between the trimmed V and J ends, which lost 5 bases and 2 bases, there was a span of 13 bases. This CDR3 has 14 amino acids. CDR1 is LNHDA and CDR2 is SQIVND in the germline V gene (reference sequence). CDR3 region: CASSWGESTYEQYF. Written as DNA, the CDR3 is TGTGCCAGTAGTTGGGGGGAGTCAACCTACGAGCAGTACTTC.

The chain combines TRBV27 with TRBJ2-1; 8 nucleotides line up with TRBD1. Germline CDR1 and CDR2: MNHEY and SMNVEV (reference sequence). V shed 4 bases and J 3 bases; nucleotides not matched to a gene: 23. The CDR3 consists of 21 residues. This CDR3 reads CASSSKWMIGQGALLYNEQFF. Here the CDR3 DNA reads TGTGCCAGCAGTTCTAAGTGGATGATAGGACAGGGAGCCCTCCTCTACAATGAGCAGTTCTTC.

Remarks on this clone: Other nucleotide sequences in the sample specify the same CDR3. The DNA for the CDR3 is TGTGCCAGCAGTTTATCCGGGGGCGCTCCCTACGAGCAGTACTTC. This gives the protein CASSLSGGAPYEQYF. This sequence joins TRBV27 and TRBJ2-7; D may be TRBD1 or TRBD2 (6 bases each). Trimming pared 0 bases from V and 2 bases from J, leaving 11 bases between. The CDR3 totals 15 residues. Germline CDR1 reads MNHEY; CDR2 reads SMNVEV (reference sequence).

The V gene is TRBV13, the J gene TRBJ2-7, with 9 bases aligning to TRBD1. The CDR3 has 14 amino acids. The germline CDR1 and CDR2 sequences are PRHDT and FYEKMQ (reference sequence). V dropped 5 bases and J dropped 3; count of bases not matched to a gene: 5. The CDR3 nucleotides read TGTGCCAGCAGCGCCGGGACAGGGAGCTACGAGCAGTACTTC. Translated: CASSAGTGSYEQYF.

The chain has TRBV5-3 and TRBJ2-1; D perhaps matches TRBD2 (6 bases). TRBV5-3 is an ORF; its function is uncertain. The CDR3 covers 14 residues. Trimming stripped 0 bases from V and 5 bases from J, with 9 bases between. In nucleotides, the CDR3 is TGTGCCAGAAGCTTGGGGCGGGAAAACAATGAGCAGTTCTTC. This codes for CARSLGRENNEQFF.

The chain has TRBV2 and TRBJ2-2; D might be TRBD1 or TRBD2, each matching 5 bases. The germline gives CDR1 SNHLY, CDR2 FYNNEI. The CDR3 consists of 15 residues. Trimming left V 6 bases short and J 2 bases short, with 13 bases between. CDR3 region: CASRAGTYNTGELFF. The CDR3, as DNA: TGTGCCAGCAGGGCCGGGACGTACAACACCGGGGAGCTGTTTTTT.

The chain has TRBV10-3 and TRBJ1-4; D unresolved. CDR3 length equals 15 residues. CDR1 is ENHRY and CDR2 is SYGVKD in the germline V gene. Trimming pared 10 bases from V and 1 base from J, leaving 16 bases between. The CDR3 region is CATLQRDGTNEKLFF. DNA of the CDR3: TGTGCCACGCTCCAGAGGGATGGAACTAATGAAAAACTGTTTTTT.

The rearrangement links TRBV4-3 to TRBJ1-1, with D unresolved. The germline gives CDR1 LGHNA, CDR2 YSLEER. V was clipped by 4 bases and J by 0 bases, with 18 bases between them. The CDR3 is 17 residues long. This CDR3 is CASSLTIGEAMNTEAFF. CDR3 nucleotide sequence: TGCGCCAGCAGCCTCACAATTGGGGAGGCAATGAACACTGAAGCTTTCTTT.

This clone was seen only once. The genes are TRBV11-2 and TRBJ2-5, with 7 positions matching TRBD1. The CDR3 loop spans 14 amino acids. J gave up 6 bases and V 5 bases, and 9 bases lay outside the gene matches. The germline gives CDR1 SGHAT, CDR2 FQNNGV. CDR3 sequence: CASSPDRVEKTQYF. The CDR3 DNA reads TGTGCCAGCAGCCCAGACAGGGTGGAGAAGACCCAGTACTTC.

The gene calls are TRBV28 and TRBJ1-1; D is uncertain. The CDR3 totals 15 residues. Germline CDR1 and CDR2: MDHEN and SYDVKM. Trimming left V 3 bases short and J 4 bases short, with 15 bases between. In DNA, the CDR3 is TGTGCCAGCAGTTTTTCGGGCTCCCGGGGCACTGAAGCTTTCTTT. This encodes CASSFSGSRGTEAFF.

The chain carries TRBV11-1 and TRBJ2-3; TRBD2 matches at 9 bases. V lost 5 bases and J lost 0; bases outside the gene matches: 6. The CDR3 totals 16 residues. CDR1 is SGHAT and CDR2 is FQDESV in the germline V gene (reference sequence). The CDR3 here is CASSHLAGPSTDTQYF. The CDR3 DNA follows: TGTGCCAGCAGCCATCTAGCGGGGCCAAGCACAGATACGCAGTATTTT.

This chain links TRBV6-1 with TRBJ1-2; the D is unclear. The CDR3 sequence is 14 residues long. V was pared by 8 bases and J by 1 base, with 14 bases between. Germline CDR1 MNHNS, CDR2 SASEGT. CDR3 in amino acids: CASRPIRGNYGYTF. Here the CDR3 DNA reads TGTGCCAGCCGCCCAATACGGGGTAACTATGGCTACACCTTC.

The V and J genes are TRBV5-5 and TRBJ2-5; a possible D gene is TRBD1 (5 bases). V was cut by 1 base and J by 2 bases, with 12 bases left in between. The length of the CDR3 is 15 residues. CDR1 and CDR2 from the germline V gene are SGHKS and YYEKEE (reference sequence). The DNA for the CDR3 is TGTGCCAGCAGCTTGTTCCAGGGTCGACAAGAGACCCAGTACTTC. Translation: CASSLFQGRQETQYF.

The chain links TRBV7-9 to TRBJ2-5; 15 bases line up with TRBD2. The V segment lost 5 bases and the J segment 1 base; nucleotides outside the gene matches: 11. The CDR3 contains 19 residues. Germline assignment: CDR1 SEHNR and CDR2 FQNEAQ (reference sequence). CDR3 loop: CASSPGTSGRRGTQETQYF. DNA of the CDR3: TGTGCCAGCAGCCCGGGGACTAGCGGGAGGAGGGGGACCCAAGAGACCCAGTACTTC.

The chain joins TRBV29-1 to TRBJ2-3, with 10 bases aligning to TRBD1. The CDR3 runs to 15 residues. Trimming at V came to 6 bases and at J to 2 bases, leaving 8 bases not matched to a gene. CDR1 SQVTM and CDR2 ANQGSEA come from the germline V gene. Here the CDR3 reads CSVRTGGWVTDTQYF. Here the CDR3 DNA reads TGCAGCGTGCGGACAGGGGGATGGGTCACAGATACGCAGTATTTT.